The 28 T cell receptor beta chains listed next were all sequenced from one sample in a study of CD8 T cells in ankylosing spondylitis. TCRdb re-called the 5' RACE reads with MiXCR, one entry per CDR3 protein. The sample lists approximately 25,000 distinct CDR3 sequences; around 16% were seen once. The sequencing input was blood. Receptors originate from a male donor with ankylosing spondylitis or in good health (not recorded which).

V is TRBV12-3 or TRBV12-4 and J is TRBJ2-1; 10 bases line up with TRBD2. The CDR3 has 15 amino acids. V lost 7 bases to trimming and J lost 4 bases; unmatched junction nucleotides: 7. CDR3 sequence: CASKSSGGPYNEQFF. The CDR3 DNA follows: TGTGCCAGCAAATCTAGCGGGGGACCTTACAATGAGCAGTTCTTC.

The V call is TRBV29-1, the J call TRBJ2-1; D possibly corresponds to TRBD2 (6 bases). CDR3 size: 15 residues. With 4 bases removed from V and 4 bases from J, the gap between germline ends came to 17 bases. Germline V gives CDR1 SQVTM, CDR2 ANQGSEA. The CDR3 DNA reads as TGCAGCGTTGCCGAAGATGCGGGACGATACAATGAGCAGTTCTTC. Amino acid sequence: CSVAEDAGRYNEQFF.

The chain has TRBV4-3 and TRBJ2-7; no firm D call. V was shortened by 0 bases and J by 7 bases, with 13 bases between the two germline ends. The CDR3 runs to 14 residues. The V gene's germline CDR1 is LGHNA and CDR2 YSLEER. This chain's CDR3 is CASSQDRRLREQYF. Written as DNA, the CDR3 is TGCGCCAGCAGCCAAGATCGTCGGCTCCGAGAGCAGTACTTC.

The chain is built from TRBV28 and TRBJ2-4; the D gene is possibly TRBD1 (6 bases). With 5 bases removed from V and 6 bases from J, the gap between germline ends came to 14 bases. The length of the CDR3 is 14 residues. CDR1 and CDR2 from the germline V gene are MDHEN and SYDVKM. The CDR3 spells CASSQQGYLNIQYF. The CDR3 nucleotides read TGTGCCAGCAGTCAACAGGGCTACCTAAACATTCAGTACTTC.

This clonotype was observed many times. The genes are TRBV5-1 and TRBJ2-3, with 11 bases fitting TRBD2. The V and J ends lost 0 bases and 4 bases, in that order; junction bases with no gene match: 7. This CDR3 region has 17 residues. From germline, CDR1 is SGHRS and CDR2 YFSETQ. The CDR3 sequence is CASSLEVAGGPADTQYF. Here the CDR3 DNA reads TGCGCCAGCAGCTTGGAGGTAGCGGGGGGGCCCGCAGATACGCAGTATTTT.

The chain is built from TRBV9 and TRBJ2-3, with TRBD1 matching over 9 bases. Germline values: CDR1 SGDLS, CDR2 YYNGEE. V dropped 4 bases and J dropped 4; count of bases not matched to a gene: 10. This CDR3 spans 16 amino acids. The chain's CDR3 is CASSMGETGGADTQYF. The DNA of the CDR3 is TGTGCCAGCAGCATGGGGGAGACAGGGGGGGCAGATACGCAGTATTTT.

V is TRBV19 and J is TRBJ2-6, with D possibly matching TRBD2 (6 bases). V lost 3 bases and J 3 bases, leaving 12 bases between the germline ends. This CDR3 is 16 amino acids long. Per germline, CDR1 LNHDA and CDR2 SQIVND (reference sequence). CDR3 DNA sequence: TGTGCCAGTAGTATCCCCTGGGGAGGTGGGGCCAACGTCCTGACTTTC. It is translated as CASSIPWGGGANVLTF.

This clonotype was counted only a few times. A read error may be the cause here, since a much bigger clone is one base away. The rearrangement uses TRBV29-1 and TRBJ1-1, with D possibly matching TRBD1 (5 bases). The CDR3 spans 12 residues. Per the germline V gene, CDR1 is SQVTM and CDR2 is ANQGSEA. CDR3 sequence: CGVDPGGAEAFF. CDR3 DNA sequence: TGCGGCGTTGACCCGGGGGGGGCTGAAGCTTTCTTT.

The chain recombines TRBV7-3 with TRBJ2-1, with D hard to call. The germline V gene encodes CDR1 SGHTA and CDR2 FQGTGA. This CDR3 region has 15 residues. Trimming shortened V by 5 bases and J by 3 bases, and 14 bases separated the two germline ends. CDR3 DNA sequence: TGTGCCAGCAGCCTCGACCATCGAGGCTACAATGAGCAGTTCTTC. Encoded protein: CASSLDHRGYNEQFF.

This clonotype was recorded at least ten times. CDR3 nucleotide sequence: TGCAGTGCAGACCGAGGGGTCAATGAGCAGTTCTTC. As protein: CSADRGVNEQFF. The rearrangement uses TRBV20-1 and TRBJ2-1, with D possibly called TRBD1 or TRBD2 (5 bases each). The CDR3 is 12 amino acids. The germline V gene encodes CDR1 DFQATT and CDR2 SNEGSKA (reference sequence). Trimming cost V 6 bases and J 6 bases, with 12 bases left between them.

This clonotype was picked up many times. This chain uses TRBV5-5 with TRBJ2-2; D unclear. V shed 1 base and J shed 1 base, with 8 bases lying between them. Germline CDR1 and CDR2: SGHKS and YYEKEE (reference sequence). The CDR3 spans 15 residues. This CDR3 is CASSLRPGNTGELFF. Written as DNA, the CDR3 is TGTGCCAGCAGCTTGAGGCCAGGGAACACCGGGGAGCTGTTTTTT.

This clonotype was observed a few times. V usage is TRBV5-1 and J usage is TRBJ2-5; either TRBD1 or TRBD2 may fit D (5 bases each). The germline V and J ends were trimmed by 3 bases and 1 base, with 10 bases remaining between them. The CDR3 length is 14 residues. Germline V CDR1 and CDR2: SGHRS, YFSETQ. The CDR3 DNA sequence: TGCGCCAGCAGCTACGGGGCGGCCCAAGAGACCCAGTACTTC. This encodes CASSYGAAQETQYF.

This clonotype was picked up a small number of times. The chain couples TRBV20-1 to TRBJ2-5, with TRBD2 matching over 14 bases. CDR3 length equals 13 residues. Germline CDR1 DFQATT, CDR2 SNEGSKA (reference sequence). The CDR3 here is CSPRLAGGETQYF. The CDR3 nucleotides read TGCAGCCCCAGACTAGCGGGGGGGGAGACCCAGTACTTC.

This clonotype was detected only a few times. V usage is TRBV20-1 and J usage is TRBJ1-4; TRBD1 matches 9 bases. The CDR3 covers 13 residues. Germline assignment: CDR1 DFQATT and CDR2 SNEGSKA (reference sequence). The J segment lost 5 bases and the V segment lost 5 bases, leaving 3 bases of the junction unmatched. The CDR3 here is CSAPGQGNEKLFF. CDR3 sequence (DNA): TGCAGTGCTCCGGGACAGGGAAATGAAAAACTGTTTTTT.

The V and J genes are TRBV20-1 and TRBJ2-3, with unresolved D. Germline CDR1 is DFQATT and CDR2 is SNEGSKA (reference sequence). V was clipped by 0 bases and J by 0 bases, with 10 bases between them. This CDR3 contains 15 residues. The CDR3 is CSARDWQTSTDTQYF. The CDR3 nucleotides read TGCAGTGCTAGAGATTGGCAGACTAGCACAGATACGCAGTATTTT.

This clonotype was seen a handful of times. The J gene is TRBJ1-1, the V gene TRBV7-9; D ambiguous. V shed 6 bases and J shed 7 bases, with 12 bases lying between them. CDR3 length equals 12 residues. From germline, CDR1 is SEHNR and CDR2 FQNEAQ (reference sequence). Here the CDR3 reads CASRSADLEAFF. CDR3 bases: TGTGCCAGCAGATCCGCGGACCTTGAAGCTTTCTTT.

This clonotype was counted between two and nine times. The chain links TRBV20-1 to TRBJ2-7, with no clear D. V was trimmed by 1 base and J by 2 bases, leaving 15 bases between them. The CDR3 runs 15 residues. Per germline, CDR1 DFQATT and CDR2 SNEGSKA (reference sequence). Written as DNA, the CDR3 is TGCAGTGCTAGAGTGAGGCAGGCTAGTACCTACGAGCAGTACGTC. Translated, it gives CSARVRQASTYEQYV.

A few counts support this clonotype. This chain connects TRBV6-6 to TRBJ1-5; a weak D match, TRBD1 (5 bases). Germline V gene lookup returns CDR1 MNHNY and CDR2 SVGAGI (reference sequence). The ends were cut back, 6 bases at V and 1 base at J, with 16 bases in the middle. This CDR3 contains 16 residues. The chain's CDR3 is CASRPISWGSNQPQHF. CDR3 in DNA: TGTGCCAGCAGACCGATCTCGTGGGGGAGCAATCAGCCCCAGCATTTT.

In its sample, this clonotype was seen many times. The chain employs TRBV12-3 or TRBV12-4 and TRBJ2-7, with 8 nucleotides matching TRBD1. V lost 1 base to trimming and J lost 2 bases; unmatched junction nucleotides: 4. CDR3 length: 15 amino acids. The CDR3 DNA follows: TGTGCCAGCAGTTTAGGAGCAGGGGGCCCCTACGAGCAGTACTTC. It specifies CASSLGAGGPYEQYF.

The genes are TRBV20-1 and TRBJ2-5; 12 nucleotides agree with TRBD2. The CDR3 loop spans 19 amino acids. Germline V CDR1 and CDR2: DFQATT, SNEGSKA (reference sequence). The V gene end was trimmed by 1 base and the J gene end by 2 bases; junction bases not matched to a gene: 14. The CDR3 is CSARGRTISSGRGQETQYF. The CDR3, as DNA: TGCAGTGCTAGAGGTCGGACCATATCTAGCGGGAGGGGGCAAGAGACCCAGTACTTC.

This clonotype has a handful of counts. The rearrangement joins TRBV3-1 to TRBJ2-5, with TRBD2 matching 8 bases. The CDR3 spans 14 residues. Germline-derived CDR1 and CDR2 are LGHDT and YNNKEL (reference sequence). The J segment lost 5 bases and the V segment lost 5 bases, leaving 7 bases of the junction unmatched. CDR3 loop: CASSTPGGRETQYF. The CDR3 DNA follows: TGTGCCAGCAGCACCCCGGGAGGGAGGGAGACCCAGTACTTC.

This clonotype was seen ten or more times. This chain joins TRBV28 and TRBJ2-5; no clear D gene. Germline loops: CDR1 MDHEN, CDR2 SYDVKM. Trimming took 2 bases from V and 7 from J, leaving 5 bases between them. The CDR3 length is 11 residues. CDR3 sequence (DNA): TGTGCCAGCAGTTTAGAGACGACCCAGTACTTC. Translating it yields CASSLETTQYF.

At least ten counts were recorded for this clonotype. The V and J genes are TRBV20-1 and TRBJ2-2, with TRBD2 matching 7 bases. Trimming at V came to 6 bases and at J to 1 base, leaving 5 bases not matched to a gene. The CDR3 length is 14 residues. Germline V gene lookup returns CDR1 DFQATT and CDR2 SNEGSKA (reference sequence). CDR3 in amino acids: CSAQTSLNTGELFF. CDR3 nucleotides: TGCAGTGCCCAGACTAGCCTGAACACCGGGGAGCTGTTTTTT.

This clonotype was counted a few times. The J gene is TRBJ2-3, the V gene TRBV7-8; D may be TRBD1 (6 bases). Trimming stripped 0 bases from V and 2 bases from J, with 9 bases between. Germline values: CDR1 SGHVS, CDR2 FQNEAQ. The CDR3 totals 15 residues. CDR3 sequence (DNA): TGTGCCAGCAGCTTAGCGGGGGCCAACACAGATACGCAGTATTTT. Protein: CASSLAGANTDTQYF.

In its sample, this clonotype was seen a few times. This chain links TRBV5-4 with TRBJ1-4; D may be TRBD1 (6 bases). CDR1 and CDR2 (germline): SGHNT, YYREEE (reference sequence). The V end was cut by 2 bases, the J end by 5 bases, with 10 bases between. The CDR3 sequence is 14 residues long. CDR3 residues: CASSFQGTNEKLFF. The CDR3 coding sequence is TGTGCCAGCAGCTTTCAGGGGACGAATGAAAAACTGTTTTTT.

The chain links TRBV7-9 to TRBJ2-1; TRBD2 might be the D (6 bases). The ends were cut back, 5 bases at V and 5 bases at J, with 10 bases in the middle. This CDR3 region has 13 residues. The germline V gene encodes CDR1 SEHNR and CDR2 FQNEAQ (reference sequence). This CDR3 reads CASSTDYDNEQFF. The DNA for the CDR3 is TGTGCCAGCAGCACGGACTACGACAATGAGCAGTTCTTC.

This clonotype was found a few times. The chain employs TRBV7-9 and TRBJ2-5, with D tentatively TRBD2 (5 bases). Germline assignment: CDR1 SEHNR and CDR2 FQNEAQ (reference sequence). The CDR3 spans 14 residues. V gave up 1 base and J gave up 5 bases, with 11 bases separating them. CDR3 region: CASSLVRSGETQYF. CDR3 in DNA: TGTGCCAGCAGCTTAGTGCGTTCGGGGGAGACCCAGTACTTC.

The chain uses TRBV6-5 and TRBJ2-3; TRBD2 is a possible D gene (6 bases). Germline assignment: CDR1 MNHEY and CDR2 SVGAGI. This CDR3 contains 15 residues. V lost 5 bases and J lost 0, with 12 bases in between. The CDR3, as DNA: TGTGCCAGCAGTGACATAGCGGATAGCACAGATACGCAGTATTTT. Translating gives CASSDIADSTDTQYF.